The clone carrying this TCR beta chain was seen repeatedly, ten times or more. This specimen belongs to a study of CDR3 diversity in severe acne. TCRdb reanalysed the PCR reads using MiXCR and keeps one entry per CDR3 protein. The table records about 84,000 distinct CDR3 sequences, under 65% of them present only once. Germline loops: CDR1 SGHRS, CDR2 YFSETQ. This CDR3 contains 16 residues. The junction had 6 bases not matched to a gene; V was cut back by 2 bases and J by 3 bases. V is TRBV5-1 and J is TRBJ2-1; 9 bases are a match to TRBD2. This receptor was obtained from a male donor in good health, without acne. The sequencing sample was made of blood. In DNA form, the CDR3 reads TGCGCCAGCAGCTTCGCTAGCGGGAACTACTACAATGAGCAGTTCTTC. It specifies CASSFASGNYYNEQFF. The entire variable domain, with the rest obtained from reference TRBV5-1 and TRBJ2-1, is as follows: KAGVTQTPRYLIKTRGQQVTLSCSPISGHRSVSWYQQTPGQGLQFLFEYFSETQRNKGNFPGRFSGRQFSNSRSEMNVSTLELGDSALYLCASSFASGNYYNEQFFGPGTRLTVL.